One sample yielded the 2 T cell receptor beta chains listed below, sequenced in a study of cytotoxic CD8 clonotypes in ibrutinib-treated CLL. Clones were read by immunoSEQ multiplex PCR, and TCRdb kept only the in-frame ones, dropping some. Among about 140,000 clones listed, 76% were seen once. Sequences were derived from PBMCs, sampled after 24 months of ibrutinib treatment. These TCRs come from a human donor with chronic lymphocytic leukemia.

This clone was observed a single time. The V and J genes are TRBV7-2 and TRBJ2-2; 7 bases agree with TRBD1. There are 16 residues in the CDR3. V lost 5 bases to trimming and J lost 3 bases; unmatched junction nucleotides: 9. The germline CDR1 and CDR2 sequences are SGHTA and FQGNSA. CDR3: CASSPRQGTDTGELFF. The CDR3 DNA follows: TGTGCCAGCAGCCCGCGACAGGGTACGGACACCGGGGAGCTGTTTTTT.

This clone has only one observation. The CDR3 spells CASSDGTANTGELFF. The DNA of the CDR3 is TGCGCCAGCAGCGACGGGACAGCGAACACCGGGGAGCTGTTTTTT. The chain links TRBV5-1 to TRBJ2-2, with 7 bases that match TRBD1. Germline V gene sequence: CDR1 SGHRS, CDR2 YFSETQ. This CDR3 contains 15 residues. V was pared by 4 bases and J by 0 bases, with 3 bases of the junction left unmatched.